The sequence of this TCR beta chain was determined in a study of identical twins. TCRdb re-called the 5' RACE reads through MiXCR, storing one row per CDR3 protein. Of hundreds of thousands of distinct CDR3 sequences in the sample, 12% were seen once. Germline CDR1 MNHEY, CDR2 SMNVEV (reference sequence). The V gene end was trimmed by 6 bases and the J gene end by 5 bases; junction bases not matched to a gene: 17. The CDR3 spans 18 residues. This clonotype was seen a handful of times. Antigen specificity is unknown. Broader study findings: Abundant beta clonotypes from cord blood had fewer insertions, unlike memory repertoires, which showed none.

The data also belong to a second study, concerning yellow fever vaccine responses in identical twins.

The TCR was taken from a woman aged 18-30 years in good health. The specimen sequenced was PBMCs. The V and J genes are TRBV27 and TRBJ2-5; 11 nucleotides line up with TRBD2. The CDR3 DNA follows: TGTGCCAGCAGAACCTGGACCTTTAGCGGGAGGGCCCAGGAGACCCAGTACTTC. As protein: CASRTWTFSGRAQETQYF.